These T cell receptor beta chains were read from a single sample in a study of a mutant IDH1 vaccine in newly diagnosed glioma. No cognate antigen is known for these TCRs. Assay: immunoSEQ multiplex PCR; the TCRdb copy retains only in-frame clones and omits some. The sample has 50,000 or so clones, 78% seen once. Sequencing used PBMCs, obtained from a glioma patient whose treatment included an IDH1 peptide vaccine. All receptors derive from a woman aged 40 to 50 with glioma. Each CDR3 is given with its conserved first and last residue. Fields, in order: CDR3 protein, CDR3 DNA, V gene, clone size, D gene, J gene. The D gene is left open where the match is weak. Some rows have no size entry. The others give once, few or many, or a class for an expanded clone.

cdr3_aa: CAWAADYYEQYF; cdr3_nt: TGTGCCTGGGCAGCAGATTACTACGAGCAGTACTTC; v_call: TRBV30; clone_size: -; d_call: -; j_call: TRBJ2-7
cdr3_aa: CSVGLPPMNTEAFF; cdr3_nt: TGCAGCGTCGGACTGCCGCCCATGAACACTGAAGCTTTCTTT; v_call: TRBV29-1; clone_size: -; d_call: -; j_call: TRBJ1-1
cdr3_aa: CASSAFNQPQHF; cdr3_nt: TGTGCCAGCTCCGCCTTCAATCAGCCCCAGCATTTT; v_call: TRBV18; clone_size: few; d_call: -; j_call: TRBJ1-5
cdr3_aa: CATSSSGSNQPQHF; cdr3_nt: TGTGCCACCAGCAGTTCAGGGAGCAATCAGCCCCAGCATTTT; v_call: TRBV15; clone_size: -; d_call: -; j_call: TRBJ1-5
cdr3_aa: CASSQVPPGRRDNSPLHF; cdr3_nt: TGCGCCAGCAGCCAAGTCCCGCCGGGACGGCGGGATAATTCACCCCTCCACTTT; v_call: TRBV4-1; clone_size: few; d_call: -; j_call: TRBJ1-6
cdr3_aa: CASRSNQGMDEQYF; cdr3_nt: TGTGCCAGTAGATCAAACCAGGGGATGGACGAGCAGTACTTC; v_call: TRBV19; clone_size: -; d_call: -; j_call: TRBJ2-7
cdr3_aa: CATSRAGRGVETQYF; cdr3_nt: TGTGCCACCAGCAGAGCGGGCCGGGGGGTAGAGACCCAGTACTTC; v_call: TRBV15; clone_size: once; d_call: TRBD2; j_call: TRBJ2-5
cdr3_aa: CASSLGTGGNTEAFF; cdr3_nt: TGTGCCAGCAGTCTGGGGACAGGGGGGAACACTGAAGCTTTCTTT; v_call: TRBV6-1; clone_size: -; d_call: TRBD1; j_call: TRBJ1-1
cdr3_aa: CASSPIQGVQPQHF; cdr3_nt: TGTGCCAGCAGCCCTATACAGGGGGTTCAGCCCCAGCATTTT; v_call: TRBV5-5; clone_size: few; d_call: TRBD1; j_call: TRBJ1-5
cdr3_aa: CASNRARGGSGELFF; cdr3_nt: TGTGCCAGCAACCGTGCGCGTGGGGGGTCCGGGGAGCTGTTTTTT; v_call: TRBV2; clone_size: -; d_call: -; j_call: TRBJ2-2
cdr3_aa: CASRGTGTEAFF; cdr3_nt: TGTGCCAGCAGGGGAACAGGGACTGAAGCTTTCTTT; v_call: TRBV6-4; clone_size: -; d_call: -; j_call: TRBJ1-1
cdr3_aa: CASKRLGGRSNEQFF; cdr3_nt: TGTGCCAGCAAGAGATTGGGGGGGCGGTCCAATGAGCAGTTCTTC; v_call: TRBV2; clone_size: -; d_call: -; j_call: TRBJ2-1
cdr3_aa: CASTRGLGEKLFF; cdr3_nt: TGTGCCAGCACCAGGGGGCTAGGTGAAAAACTGTTTTTT; v_call: TRBV6-5; clone_size: -; d_call: TRBD1; j_call: TRBJ1-4
cdr3_aa: CAISEDGGDTDTQYF; cdr3_nt: TGTGCCATCAGTGAGGACGGGGGGGACACAGATACGCAGTATTTT; v_call: TRBV10-3; clone_size: -; d_call: TRBD2; j_call: TRBJ2-3
cdr3_aa: CASRTSGTDTQYF; cdr3_nt: TGTGCCAGCAGGACTAGCGGCACAGATACGCAGTATTTT; v_call: TRBV2; clone_size: -; d_call: TRBD2; j_call: TRBJ2-3
cdr3_aa: CASSSDSSYEQYF; cdr3_nt: TGCGCCAGCAGCTCGGACAGCTCCTACGAGCAGTACTTC; v_call: TRBV5-1; clone_size: -; d_call: -; j_call: TRBJ2-7
cdr3_aa: CASSFSQGKETQYF; cdr3_nt: TGCGCCAGCAGCTTCTCACAGGGGAAGGAGACCCAGTACTTC; v_call: TRBV5-1; clone_size: -; d_call: TRBD1; j_call: TRBJ2-5
cdr3_aa: CASSLGDRDGYTF; cdr3_nt: TGTGCCAGCAGCTTAGGGGACAGGGATGGCTACACCTTC; v_call: TRBV7-9; clone_size: -; d_call: TRBD1; j_call: TRBJ1-2
cdr3_aa: CSAGQAGFIYF; cdr3_nt: TGCAGTGCTGGACAGGCAGGGTTCATATATTTT; v_call: TRBV20-1; clone_size: -; d_call: TRBD1; j_call: TRBJ1-3
cdr3_aa: CASSEVLTNTEAFF; cdr3_nt: TGTGCCAGCAGTGAAGTCCTAACGAACACTGAAGCTTTCTTT; v_call: TRBV6-1; clone_size: once; d_call: -; j_call: TRBJ1-1
cdr3_aa: CASSFRTGELFF; cdr3_nt: TGTGCCAGCAGCTTTCGGACCGGGGAGCTGTTTTTT; v_call: TRBV11-3; clone_size: -; d_call: -; j_call: TRBJ2-2
cdr3_aa: CAITMSPGDGSYNEQFF; cdr3_nt: TGTGCCATCACAATGTCGCCAGGGGACGGGTCCTACAATGAGCAGTTCTTC; v_call: TRBV10-3; clone_size: -; d_call: -; j_call: TRBJ2-1
cdr3_aa: CASGLRVFILYEQYF; cdr3_nt: TGTGCTAGTGGTTTGAGGGTTTTTATACTCTACGAGCAGTACTTC; v_call: TRBV12-5; clone_size: once; d_call: -; j_call: TRBJ2-7
cdr3_aa: CASSLGGRGVWSYEQYF; cdr3_nt: TGTGCCAGCAGCTTAGGGGGCCGGGGCGTCTGGTCCTACGAGCAGTACTTC; v_call: TRBV7-2; clone_size: -; d_call: -; j_call: TRBJ2-7
cdr3_aa: CASSFPSTTNEKLFF; cdr3_nt: TGTGCCAGCAGCTTCCCTTCTACAACTAATGAAAAACTGTTTTTT; v_call: TRBV7-9; clone_size: few; d_call: -; j_call: TRBJ1-4